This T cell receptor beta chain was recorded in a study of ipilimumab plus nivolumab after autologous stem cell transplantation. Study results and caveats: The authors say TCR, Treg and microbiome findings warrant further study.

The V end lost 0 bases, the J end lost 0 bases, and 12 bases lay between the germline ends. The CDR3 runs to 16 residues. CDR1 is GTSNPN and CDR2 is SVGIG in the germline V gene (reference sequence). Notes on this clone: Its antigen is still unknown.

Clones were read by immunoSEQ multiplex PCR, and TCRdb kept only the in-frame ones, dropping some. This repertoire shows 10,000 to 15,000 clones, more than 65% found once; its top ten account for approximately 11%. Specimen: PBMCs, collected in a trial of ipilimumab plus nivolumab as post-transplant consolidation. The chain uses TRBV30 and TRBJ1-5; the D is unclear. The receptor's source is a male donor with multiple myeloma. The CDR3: CAWSVSGLLSNQPQHF. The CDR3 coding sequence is TGTGCCTGGAGTGTATCCGGGCTCCTTAGCAATCAGCCCCAGCATTTT.